The next 12 T cell receptor beta chains were all read from a single sample in a study of blood T cell repertoires in COVID-19. Assay used: immunoSEQ multiplex PCR; TCRdb lists only in-frame clones, some missing. The sample contains around 200,000 clones, roughly 90% of which appear only once. Sequenced material: peripheral blood. These receptors were collected from a man aged 18 to 29 with active or convalescent COVID-19.

This clone was observed a single time. The chain combines TRBV2 with TRBJ2-5; D is unclear. The CDR3 sequence is 14 residues long. Looked up from germline, CDR1 is SNHLY and CDR2 is FYNNEI. V was shortened by 5 bases and J by 2 bases, with 12 bases between the two germline ends. The CDR3 loop reads CASSQRLDQETQYF. Here the CDR3 DNA reads TGTGCCAGCAGTCAACGACTCGATCAAGAGACCCAGTACTTC.

The chain uses TRBV30 and TRBJ1-6; D not resolved. The germline gives CDR1 GTSNPN, CDR2 SVGIG (reference sequence). The CDR3 consists of 13 residues. V lost 5 bases, J lost 5 bases, and 10 bases lay in between. The CDR3 region has the DNA TGTGCCTGGGCCGGGAGGGATAATTCACCCCTCCACTTT. Its protein product is CAWAGRDNSPLHF.

This chain connects TRBV30 to TRBJ2-5; TRBD2 agrees at 10 bases. CDR1 and CDR2 (germline): GTSNPN, SVGIG (reference sequence). This CDR3 region has 16 residues. V dropped 0 bases and J dropped 4; count of bases not matched to a gene: 8. CDR3 nucleotides: TGTGCCTGGAGTGTAGGCCTAGCGGGGGCCGGAGAGACCCAGTACTTC. Its translation: CAWSVGLAGAGETQYF.

The genes are TRBV7-9 and TRBJ2-3; 8 bases are a match to TRBD1. This CDR3 contains 15 residues. Germline assignment: CDR1 SEHNR and CDR2 FQNEAQ (reference sequence). The V gene end was trimmed by 6 bases and the J gene end by 3 bases; junction bases not matched to a gene: 8. The CDR3 DNA sequence: TGTGCCAGCAGAAACAGGGGGTCTTGGACAGATACGCAGTATTTT. It specifies CASRNRGSWTDTQYF.

As to this clone: Other DNA sequences in this specimen translate into the identical CDR3. The V gene is TRBV12-5, the J gene TRBJ2-1; D not resolved. V was shortened by 5 bases and J by 0 bases, with 11 bases between the two germline ends. The CDR3 totals 15 residues. Germline V gene lookup returns CDR1 LGHNT and CDR2 FRNRAP. CDR3 sequence: CASGPDRSSYNEQFF. The CDR3 DNA reads as TGTGCTAGTGGTCCTGACCGGAGCTCCTACAATGAGCAGTTCTTC.

V usage is TRBV25-1 and J usage is TRBJ2-3; 10 nucleotides line up with TRBD2. V dropped 1 base and J dropped 2; count of bases not matched to a gene: 9. The CDR3 length is 18 residues. Germline values: CDR1 MGHDK, CDR2 SYGVNS. The CDR3 here is CASSEFGGAGGYTDTQYF. The DNA of the CDR3 is TGTGCCAGCAGTGAATTTGGAGGAGCGGGAGGGTACACAGATACGCAGTATTTT.

The gene calls are TRBV5-4 and TRBJ2-7, with D perhaps matching TRBD1 (6 bases). V was clipped by 3 bases and J by 2 bases, with 9 bases between them. This CDR3 comprises 13 residues. In germline, CDR1 is SGHNT, CDR2 YYREEE (reference sequence). In DNA form, the CDR3 reads TGTGCCAGCAGCTCCGGACAGACCTACGAGCAGTACTTC. Translating gives CASSSGQTYEQYF.

This chain links TRBV30 with TRBJ2-7; D is unclear. The CDR3 extends over 13 amino acids. V shed 1 base and J shed 6 bases, with 13 bases lying between them. The germline CDR1 and CDR2 sequences are GTSNPN and SVGIG (reference sequence). The CDR3, as DNA: TGTGCCTGGAGTGCCTTCTCGGGTGGCGAGCAGTACTTC. The encoded protein is CAWSAFSGGEQYF.

This chain links TRBV6-5 with TRBJ2-7; D is perhaps TRBD2 (6 bases). V lost 0 bases and J 0 bases, leaving 9 bases between the germline ends. The length of the CDR3 is 15 residues. The germline gives CDR1 MNHEY, CDR2 SVGAGI. The DNA for the CDR3 is TGTGCCAGCAGTTACTCCCGGGGGAGCTCCTACGAGCAGTACTTC. Its translation is CASSYSRGSSYEQYF.

The chain carries TRBV6-6 and TRBJ1-2; D possibly corresponds to TRBD1 (6 bases). The CDR3 is 16 amino acids. CDR1 is MNHNY and CDR2 is SVGAGI in the germline V gene (reference sequence). V gave up 0 bases and J gave up 0 bases, with 11 bases separating them. The CDR3 loop is CASSYSGAPANYGYTF. The DNA for the CDR3 is TGTGCCAGCAGTTACTCGGGGGCACCGGCTAACTATGGCTACACCTTC.

The genes are TRBV19 and TRBJ2-7, with a weak D call TRBD1 (6 bases). The CDR3 has 14 residues. V shed 4 bases and J shed 5 bases, with 15 bases lying between them. CDR1 LNHDA and CDR2 SQIVND come from the germline V gene (reference sequence). CDR3 sequence reads: CASSTKQGSDEQYF. CDR3 coding DNA: TGTGCCAGTAGTACCAAACAGGGTTCGGACGAGCAGTACTTC.

The chain recombines TRBV19 with TRBJ2-1; 7 bases line up with TRBD1. This CDR3 has 14 amino acids. Germline CDR1 LNHDA, CDR2 SQIVND (reference sequence). The V segment lost 3 bases and the J segment 4 bases; nucleotides outside the gene matches: 3. The CDR3 loop is CASSIGTEYNEQFF. The CDR3 DNA follows: TGTGCCAGTAGTATCGGGACAGAGTACAATGAGCAGTTCTTC. Looking up the rest from reference TRBV19 and TRBJ2-1 gives the full variable domain: DGGITQSPKYLFRKEGQNVTLSCEQNLNHDAMYWYRQDPGQGLRLIYYSQIVNDFQKGDIAEGYSVSREKKESFPLTVTSAQKNPTAFYLCASSIGTEYNEQFFGPGTRLTVL.